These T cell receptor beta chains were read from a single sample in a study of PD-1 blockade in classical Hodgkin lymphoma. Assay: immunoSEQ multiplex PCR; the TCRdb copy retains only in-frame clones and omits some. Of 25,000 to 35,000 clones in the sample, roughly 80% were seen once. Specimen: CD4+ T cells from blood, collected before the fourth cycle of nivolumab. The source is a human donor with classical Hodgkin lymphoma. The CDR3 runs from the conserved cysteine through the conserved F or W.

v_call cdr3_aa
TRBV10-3 CAISESGETQYF
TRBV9 CASSVDATSGGYEQYF
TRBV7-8 CASREGRAVSSETQYF
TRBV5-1 CASQTSGAYNEQFF
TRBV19 CASSIASSYGYTF
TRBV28 CASRSLGGTSGYEQYF
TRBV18 CASSPGVTWNEQFF
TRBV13 CASSLMLAGGPSYEQYF
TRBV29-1 CSVDCGGSMAKNIQYF
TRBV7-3 CASSLRGRQETQYF
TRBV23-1 CASSQTRGANVLTF
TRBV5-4 CASSLGVGSILFF
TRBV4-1 CASRTGVLMNTEAFF
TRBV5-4 CASSTGTDLNTEAFF
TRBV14 CASSQAGPVWRYEQYF
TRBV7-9 CASSRGAAGDTQYF
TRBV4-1 CASSRDYAYEQYF
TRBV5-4 CASSPGLGDRLYEQYF
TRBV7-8 CASSQTGISSPLHF
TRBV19 CASSPGVDIFPKQYF
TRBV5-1 CASSASGASSETQYF
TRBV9 CASSVGGLAGTGELFF
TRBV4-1 CASSQGSLRADTQYF
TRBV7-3 CASSSSGELFF
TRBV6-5 CASSYQGESTDTQYF
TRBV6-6 CASRARGNEKLFF
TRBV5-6 CASSYGQYGYTF
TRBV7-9 CASSPGGQGAETQYF
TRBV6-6 CASSYEWGGNQPQHF
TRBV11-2 CASSLDSRTANTGELFF
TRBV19 CASSIVPSGSYNEQFF
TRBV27 CASSFGWPPGQGRGYTF
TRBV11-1 CASSFALLETYEQYF
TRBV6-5 CASRRSSYEQYF
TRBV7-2 CASRRDLAASYNEQFF
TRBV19 CASSKGQGLSQYF
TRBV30 CAWSVEWSNQPQHF
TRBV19 CASTGRTEYSNQPQHF
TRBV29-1 CSVVQGEEKLFF
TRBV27 CASSFQGAGLYGYTF
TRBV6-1 CASSEYQPQHF
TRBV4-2 CASSQKRGSGEGTDTQYF
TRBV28 CASTIDRGWNQPQHF
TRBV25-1 CASLDGARTEAFF
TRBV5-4 CASRGDPGANVLTF
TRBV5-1 CASSLGLAGYNEQFF
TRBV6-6 CASSGLAGNNEQFF
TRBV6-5 CASRPGQLNYGYTF
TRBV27 CASSLGAHGETQYF
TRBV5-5 CASRDRGQGGEQYF
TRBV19 CASSITAWAAEFQPQHF
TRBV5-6 CASSFRVTVNTEAFF
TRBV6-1 CASRRHIQGEGYTF